The 21 T cell receptor beta chains in this list originate from one sample, sequenced in a study of blood T cells in healthy people across ages. Together with a sample-barcoded 5' primer, a J-beta primer mix was included in a second PCR lasting about 7 to 12 cycles. TCRdb re-analysed the 5' RACE reads in MiXCR, keeping a single row per CDR3 protein. The sample holds roughly 500,000 distinct CDR3 sequences, 25% to 30% seen once. The specimen was blood. All receptors derive from a woman in her seventies in good health.

This clonotype has only a few counts. V is TRBV25-1 and J is TRBJ2-3; D is unclear. V was pared by 6 bases and J by 0 bases, with 4 bases between. Germline V CDR1 and CDR2: MGHDK, SYGVNS. The CDR3 sequence is 12 residues long. The CDR3 loop reads CASRDSTDTQYF. CDR3 in DNA: TGTGCCAGCAGGGACAGCACAGATACGCAGTATTTT.

This clonotype has a handful of counts. The J gene is TRBJ2-7, the V gene TRBV7-9, with D perhaps matching TRBD1 (6 bases). The V end lost 7 bases, the J end lost 5 bases, and 21 bases lay between the germline ends. This CDR3 contains 15 residues. Germline-derived CDR1 and CDR2 are SEHNR and FQNEAQ (reference sequence). DNA for the CDR3: TGTGCCAGCAACAGGGCCCCAGGGGCCCAGGACGAGCAGTACTTC. Its protein is CASNRAPGAQDEQYF.

This clonotype appeared many times. The chain has TRBV5-1 and TRBJ2-7; 7 bases match TRBD1. Trimming cost V 0 bases and J 5 bases; bases outside gene matches: 14. From germline, CDR1 is SGHRS and CDR2 YFSETQ. The length of the CDR3 is 17 residues. This chain's CDR3 is CASSLEGAGSGFNEQYF. CDR3 nucleotide sequence: TGCGCCAGCAGCTTGGAGGGGGCAGGTTCGGGGTTTAACGAGCAGTACTTC.

This chain connects TRBV29-1 to TRBJ1-2; D unresolved. Germline loops: CDR1 SQVTM, CDR2 ANQGSEA. Trimming shortened V by 4 bases and J by 0 bases, and 15 bases separated the two germline ends. The CDR3 consists of 15 residues. In DNA form, the CDR3 reads TGCAGCGTTGGCCGGGGAACAGAAGCTAACTATGGCTACACCTTC. This encodes CSVGRGTEANYGYTF.

The genes are TRBV12-3 or TRBV12-4 and TRBJ1-5; weak D call: TRBD1 (5 bases). V was pared by 3 bases and J by 6 bases, with 18 bases between. The CDR3 spans 16 residues. The CDR3 DNA sequence: TGTGCCAGCAGTTTCTCAGCAGGGTCAATTTCTCAGCCCCAGCATTTT. Protein: CASSFSAGSISQPQHF.

The chain couples TRBV5-1 to TRBJ2-7; 7 bases match TRBD1. Germline values: CDR1 SGHRS, CDR2 YFSETQ. The V and J ends lost 0 bases and 0 bases, in that order; junction bases with no gene match: 12. This CDR3 region has 18 residues. For the CDR3, the DNA is TGCGCCAGCAGCTTGGACAGGGGCGGCTATGGGAGCTCCTACGAGCAGTACTTC. This sequence encodes CASSLDRGGYGSSYEQYF. The full variable domain, rest sourced from reference TRBV5-1 and TRBJ2-7, is KAGVTQTPRYLIKTRGQQVTLSCSPISGHRSVSWYQQTPGQGLQFLFEYFSETQRNKGNFPGRFSGRQFSNSRSEMNVSTLELGDSALYLCASSLDRGGYGSSYEQYFGPGTRLTVT.

This rearrangement joins TRBV7-2 to TRBJ1-5; D uncertain. V was shortened by 4 bases and J by 7 bases, with 11 bases between the two germline ends. Germline V gives CDR1 SGHTA, CDR2 FQGNSA. The CDR3 extends over 13 amino acids. The CDR3 loop reads CASSSGRSQPQHF. DNA for the CDR3: TGTGCCAGCAGCTCGGGGAGAAGCCAGCCCCAGCATTTT.

The sample holds a few counts of this clonotype. The genes are TRBV20-1 and TRBJ1-2, with D perhaps matching TRBD1 (5 bases). Germline V gene lookup returns CDR1 DFQATT and CDR2 SNEGSKA (reference sequence). Trimming removed 0 bases at V and 5 bases at J, with 19 bases between. The CDR3 runs to 16 residues. The CDR3 bases are TGCAGTGCTAGAGACACCCTCAGAGGGGTGATTTATGGCTACACCTTC. Encoded protein: CSARDTLRGVIYGYTF.

The chain links TRBV7-9 to TRBJ2-1; tentative D call: TRBD1 (5 bases). There are 16 residues in the CDR3. Germline V gene sequence: CDR1 SEHNR, CDR2 FQNEAQ (reference sequence). V lost 7 bases, J lost 0 bases, and 16 bases lay in between. The CDR3, as DNA: TGTGCCAGCAACCTAGGCTCAGGGTACTCCTACAATGAGCAGTTCTTC. As protein: CASNLGSGYSYNEQFF.

This rearrangement joins TRBV20-1 to TRBJ1-4; the D is unclear. The CDR3 is made up of 14 amino acids. Germline CDR1 DFQATT, CDR2 SNEGSKA (reference sequence). Trimming took off 2 bases at V and 0 bases at J, with 7 bases between the two ends. CDR3 amino acids: CSARLITTNEKLFF. In DNA form, the CDR3 reads TGCAGTGCTAGATTGATTACAACTAATGAAAAACTGTTTTTT.

The chain links TRBV12-3 or TRBV12-4 to TRBJ1-1; 7 positions match TRBD1. The length of the CDR3 is 14 residues. V was pared by 0 bases and J by 10 bases, with 8 bases of the junction left unmatched. The CDR3 here is CASSLATTGRGAFF. For the CDR3, the DNA is TGTGCCAGCAGTTTAGCTACGACAGGGAGGGGAGCTTTCTTT.

Only a few counts were recorded for this clonotype. The chain's CDR3 is CASSPRDINYGYTF. The CDR3 DNA is TGTGCCAGCAGCCCTCGGGACATAAACTATGGCTACACCTTC. The chain employs TRBV9 and TRBJ1-2; D is perhaps TRBD1 (6 bases). Trimming left V 4 bases short and J 2 bases short, with 12 bases between. This CDR3 is 14 amino acids long. The germline CDR1 and CDR2 sequences are SGDLS and YYNGEE.

This clonotype has only a few counts. The chain is built from TRBV9 and TRBJ1-2; 8 bases fit TRBD1. This CDR3 spans 14 amino acids. Germline values: CDR1 SGDLS, CDR2 YYNGEE. V dropped 4 bases and J dropped 8; count of bases not matched to a gene: 10. The CDR3 DNA follows: TGTGCCAGCAGCCCCCCGACAGGGGCAGGGGGCTACACCTTC. Encoded protein: CASSPPTGAGGYTF.

The chain combines TRBV11-1 with TRBJ2-5, with TRBD1 matching over 7 bases. CDR1 is SGHAT and CDR2 is FQDESV in the germline V gene (reference sequence). V lost 5 bases and J lost 0; bases outside the gene matches: 9. There are 16 residues in the CDR3. The CDR3, as DNA: TGTGCCAGCAGCCCAGGACAGGATGGGTACCAAGAGACCCAGTACTTC. Amino acid sequence: CASSPGQDGYQETQYF.

This sequence joins TRBV29-1 and TRBJ2-2; D is unresolved. The V and J ends lost 4 bases and 0 bases respectively, with 15 bases between them. This CDR3 spans 16 amino acids. From germline, CDR1 is SQVTM and CDR2 ANQGSEA. CDR3 sequence: CSVVWGTSSNTGELFF. The CDR3 bases are TGCAGCGTTGTGTGGGGTACGTCTTCGAACACCGGGGAGCTGTTTTTT.

This chain connects TRBV12-3 or TRBV12-4 to TRBJ1-2; D not resolved. There are 13 residues in the CDR3. Trimming removed 7 bases at V and 4 bases at J, with 13 bases between. The CDR3 protein is CASKRASSYGYTF. CDR3 sequence (DNA): TGTGCCAGCAAGCGGGCCTCCTCCTATGGCTACACCTTC.

The chain recombines TRBV7-3 with TRBJ2-5; D gene unclear. This CDR3 is built from 15 residues. From germline, CDR1 is SGHTA and CDR2 FQGTGA. V was trimmed by 3 bases and J by 5 bases, leaving 16 bases between them. In DNA form, the CDR3 reads TGTGCCAGCAGCTTTGGTAGAGGTTTCAGGGAGACCCAGTACTTC. This translates into CASSFGRGFRETQYF. The full variable domain, rest sourced from reference TRBV7-3 and TRBJ2-5, is GAGVSQTPSNKVTEKGKYVELRCDPISGHTALYWYRQSLGQGPEFLIYFQGTGAADDSGLPNDRFFAVRPEGSVSTLKIQRTERGDSAVYLCASSFGRGFRETQYFGPGTRLLVL.

V and J are TRBV6-5 and TRBJ1-1; 8 bases are a match to TRBD1. Germline loops: CDR1 MNHEY, CDR2 SVGAGI. After removal of 4 bases from V and 4 bases from J, the junction contained 8 bases not matched to a gene. This CDR3 region has 15 residues. For the CDR3, the DNA is TGTGCCAGCAGTTTTACTCAGGGGGCAGGCACTGAAGCTTTCTTT. Its translation is CASSFTQGAGTEAFF.

This chain links TRBV24-1 with TRBJ2-1, with 10 bases that match TRBD2. Germline V lookup: CDR1 KGHDR, CDR2 SFDVKD. There are 17 residues in the CDR3. V gave up 4 bases and J gave up 4 bases; unmatched junction bases: 9. The CDR3 sequence: CATSDHLTSGVYNEQFF. The CDR3 nucleotides read TGTGCCACCAGTGACCACCTCACTAGCGGGGTGTACAATGAGCAGTTCTTC.

The chain recombines TRBV20-1 with TRBJ1-2, with 9 bases aligning to TRBD1. The CDR3 is 12 residues long. CDR1 is DFQATT and CDR2 is SNEGSKA in the germline V gene (reference sequence). The CDR3 sequence is CGAGQGNYGYTF. CDR3 bases: TGCGGGGCAGGACAGGGGAACTATGGCTACACCTTC.

This rearrangement joins TRBV4-1 to TRBJ2-7; D perhaps matches TRBD2 (5 bases). The CDR3 has 13 amino acids. With 4 bases removed from V and 3 bases from J, the gap between germline ends came to 10 bases. Germline-derived CDR1 and CDR2 are MGHRA and YSYEKL. The CDR3: CASSRGLNYEQYF. CDR3 sequence (DNA): TGCGCCAGCAGCCGAGGACTGAACTACGAGCAGTACTTC.